Included here is one T cell receptor beta chain sequence, with context. Its cognate antigen is unknown. The entry originates in a study of OX40 agonist ivuxolimab in advanced cancers. Study information: Cancers in dose escalation were hepatocellular, melanoma, renal cell and head and neck.

Trimming took 1 base from V and 10 from J, leaving 14 bases between them. Germline V gene sequence: CDR1 PRHDT, CDR2 FYEKMQ (reference sequence). This CDR3 is built from 13 residues. Study outcomes and limitations: Expanded clones belonging to CD8+ T cells outnumbered, on average, those of CD4+.

Sequencing used immunoSEQ multiplex PCR; TCRdb keeps in-frame clones, though not all of them. Of some 60,000 clones in the sample, about 89% were seen once. The chain is built from TRBV13 and TRBJ2-7; D is ambiguous. The sequences come from CD4+ or CD8+ T cells sorted from blood, collected in a trial of the OX40 agonist ivuxolimab. This clonotype was obtained from an adult with an advanced solid tumor such as melanoma, head and neck, liver or kidney cancer. The CDR3 loop reads CASSLDPNPSQYF. CDR3 DNA sequence: TGTGCCAGCAGCTTAGACCCTAATCCCTCCCAGTACTTC. Together with reference TRBV13 and TRBJ2-7, the CDR3 gives the full variable domain: AAGVIQSPRHLIKEKRETATLKCYPIPRHDTVYWYQQGPGQDPQFLISFYEKMQSDKGSIPDRFSAQQFSDYHSELNMSSLELGDSALYFCASSLDPNPSQYFGPGTRLTVT.